These 8 T cell receptor beta chains were sequenced from one sample in a study of blood T cell repertoires in COVID-19. Clones were read by immunoSEQ multiplex PCR, and TCRdb kept only the in-frame ones, dropping some. The sample lists some 290,000 clones; about 85% were seen once. The specimen was peripheral blood. Source of these receptors: a woman in her forties or fifties who had recovered from COVID-19.

This clone appeared a few times. The chain carries TRBV4-2 and TRBJ1-6; D is perhaps TRBD1 (5 bases). Germline V CDR1 and CDR2: LGHNA, YNFKEQ. With 4 bases removed from V and 10 bases from J, the gap between germline ends came to 20 bases. This CDR3 is 16 amino acids long. In DNA, the CDR3 is TGTGCCAGCAGCCCCTCGTGGGGGGTGGAAGGCTCACCCCTCCACTTT. This translates into CASSPSWGVEGSPLHF.

The chain combines TRBV5-1 with TRBJ2-1; 10 bases match TRBD1. Germline V gene lookup returns CDR1 SGHRS and CDR2 YFSETQ. This CDR3 is built from 13 residues. V gave up 5 bases and J gave up 7 bases; unmatched junction bases: 3. As DNA, the CDR3 is TGCGCCAGCAGGTGGACAGGGGGAAATGAGCAGTTCTTC. It is translated as CASRWTGGNEQFF.

V and J are TRBV24-1 and TRBJ2-1, with 12 bases matching TRBD2. The CDR3 has 15 amino acids. The junction had 2 bases not matched to a gene; V was cut back by 3 bases and J by 6 bases. The germline CDR1 and CDR2 sequences are KGHDR and SFDVKD. CDR3 sequence reads: CATSDTLAGGNEQFF. DNA for the CDR3: TGTGCCACCAGTGATACACTAGCGGGGGGCAATGAGCAGTTCTTC.

In the case of this clone: The junction differs from germline at one of its ends, possibly a read error. The V and J genes are TRBV4-3 and TRBJ2-3; 9 bases are a match to TRBD1. Germline lookup yields CDR1 LGHNA and CDR2 YSLEER. The CDR3 runs 13 residues. Here the CDR3 reads CASSQEMRDRVHF. CDR3 DNA: TGCGCCAGCAGCCAAGAGATGCGGGACAGGGTGCATTTT.

The V gene is TRBV9, the J gene TRBJ1-2; D is unclear. V lost 0 bases to trimming and J lost 0 bases, with 9 bases between them. Germline values: CDR1 SGDLS, CDR2 YYNGEE. The CDR3 sequence is 15 residues long. CDR3 DNA: TGTGCCAGCAGCGTAGACACCTTAACTAACTATGGCTACACCTTC. Its translation: CASSVDTLTNYGYTF.

This clone showed up just once. The chain joins TRBV7-2 to TRBJ2-7; 7 bases are shared with TRBD1. Trimming removed 5 bases from V and 1 base from J; junction bases left unmatched: 5. CDR1 is SGHTA and CDR2 is FQGNSA in the germline V gene. The CDR3 consists of 14 residues. CDR3 sequence reads: CASSQDRNSYEQYF. The CDR3 DNA is TGTGCCAGCAGCCAGGACAGGAATTCCTACGAGCAGTACTTC.

V gene TRBV7-2 combines with J gene TRBJ1-2, with D perhaps matching TRBD1 (6 bases). From germline, CDR1 is SGHTA and CDR2 FQGNSA. This CDR3 is 15 amino acids long. V shed 1 base and J shed 2 bases, with 11 bases lying between them. CDR3 sequence (DNA): TGTGCCAGCAGCTTAGAAACAGGGTTCAACTATGGCTACACCTTC. Its translation: CASSLETGFNYGYTF.

Here the CDR3 DNA reads TGTGCCACCAGCACCCGACAGGGGCTAACCTACGAGCAGTACTTC. This sequence encodes CATSTRQGLTYEQYF. The rearrangement joins TRBV15 to TRBJ2-7; 8 bases agree with TRBD1. This CDR3 has 15 residues. The germline V gene encodes CDR1 LNHNV and CDR2 YYDKDF (reference sequence). Unmatched junction bases numbered 7, after V lost 4 bases and J lost 2 bases.